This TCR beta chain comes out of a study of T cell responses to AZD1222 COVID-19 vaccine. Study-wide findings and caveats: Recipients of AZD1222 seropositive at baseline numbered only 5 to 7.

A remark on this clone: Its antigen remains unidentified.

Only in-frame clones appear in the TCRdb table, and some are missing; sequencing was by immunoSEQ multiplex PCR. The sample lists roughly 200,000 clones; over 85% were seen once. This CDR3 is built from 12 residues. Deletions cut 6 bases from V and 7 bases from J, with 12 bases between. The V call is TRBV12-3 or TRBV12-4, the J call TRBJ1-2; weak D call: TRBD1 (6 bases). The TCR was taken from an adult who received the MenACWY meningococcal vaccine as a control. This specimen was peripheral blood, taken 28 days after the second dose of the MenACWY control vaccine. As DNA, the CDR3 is TGTGCCAGCAGAGCGGGGGGGCTTGGCTACACCTTC. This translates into CASRAGGLGYTF.